Below, 15 T cell receptor beta chains from the same sample are listed, as sequenced in a study of T cells after yellow fever vaccination. TCRdb used MiXCR to reprocess the 5' RACE reads, holding one entry per CDR3 protein. The sample lists approximately 90,000 distinct CDR3 sequences; about 14% were seen once. Sequencing was performed on CD8+ T cells not binding an NS4B(214-222) dextramer, sorted from PBMCs, taken more than 20 days after the first yellow fever vaccination. These receptors were obtained from a man younger than 35 who received the YFV17D yellow fever vaccine.

This clonotype was seen a handful of times. This chain links TRBV7-8 with TRBJ2-2; D call uncertain. V gave up 1 base and J gave up 4 bases, with 7 bases separating them. The CDR3 contains 14 residues. Germline CDR1 SGHVS, CDR2 FQNEAQ. The CDR3 loop reads CASSLGAFTGELFF. The CDR3 coding sequence is TGTGCCAGCAGCTTAGGGGCCTTCACCGGGGAGCTGTTTTTT.

This clonotype was recorded a few times. The rearrangement links TRBV2 to TRBJ2-3, with D possibly being TRBD1 or TRBD2 (5 bases each). Germline loops: CDR1 SNHLY, CDR2 FYNNEI. Trimming shortened V by 3 bases and J by 1 base, and 20 bases separated the two germline ends. This CDR3 contains 18 residues. The CDR3 protein is CASSDPGAGAVGTDTQYF. The CDR3 DNA reads TGTGCCAGCAGTGACCCAGGAGCCGGGGCCGTGGGCACAGATACGCAGTATTTT.

This clonotype has a count of ten or more. The chain couples TRBV7-9 to TRBJ2-7; perhaps D is TRBD1 or TRBD2 (5 bases each). Germline values: CDR1 SEHNR, CDR2 FQNEAQ (reference sequence). The CDR3 covers 13 residues. V dropped 5 bases and J dropped 3 bases, with 11 bases sitting between them. The CDR3 loop reads CASSPGQVYEQYF. The CDR3 nucleotides are TGTGCCAGCAGCCCGGGGCAGGTCTACGAGCAGTACTTC. The variable domain in full, with the rest retrieved from reference TRBV7-9 and TRBJ2-7, is DTGVSQNPRHKITKRGQNVTFRCDPISEHNRLYWYRQTLGQGPEFLTYFQNEAQLEKSRLLSDRFSAERPKGSFSTLEIQRTEQGDSAMYLCASSPGQVYEQYFGPGTRLTVT.

This clonotype was seen only a few times. The chain combines TRBV29-1 with TRBJ2-1, with 12 bases that match TRBD2. Trimming at V came to 3 bases and at J to 2 bases, leaving 8 bases not matched to a gene. Germline V gene data show CDR1 as SQVTM and CDR2 as ANQGSEA. CDR3 size: 17 residues. CDR3 region: CSVDGLAGSPTYNEQFF. The CDR3 nucleotides read TGCAGCGTTGATGGACTAGCGGGGTCGCCTACCTACAATGAGCAGTTCTTC.

Here the CDR3 reads CASSFETGPGELFF. The DNA for the CDR3 is TGTGCCAGCAGTTTCGAGACAGGGCCCGGGGAGCTGTTTTTT. V and J are TRBV12-3 or TRBV12-4 and TRBJ2-2, with 7 bases matching TRBD1. With 3 bases clipped from V and 6 bases from J, the junction kept 4 bases outside the gene matches. The CDR3 runs to 14 residues.

The chain combines TRBV7-6 with TRBJ2-3; TRBD2 is a possible D gene (6 bases). Trimming removed 3 bases from V and 6 bases from J, with 19 bases in between. CDR1 is SGHVS, CDR2 FNYEAQ, per germline. The CDR3 runs to 16 residues. CDR3 sequence reads: CASSFVRDSATDTQYF. CDR3 sequence (DNA): TGTGCCAGCAGCTTCGTACGGGACTCAGCCACGGATACGCAGTATTTT.

This chain uses TRBV7-8 with TRBJ2-5; 9 bases match TRBD2. J was trimmed by 1 base and V by 3 bases; bases with no gene match: 6. CDR1 is SGHVS, CDR2 FQNEAQ, per germline. The CDR3 is 16 residues long. The CDR3 is CASSFLAGKTQETQYF. CDR3 nucleotide sequence: TGTGCCAGCAGCTTTCTAGCGGGGAAGACCCAAGAGACCCAGTACTTC.

This clonotype came up a few times. The gene calls are TRBV12-3 or TRBV12-4 and TRBJ2-5; 8 positions agree with TRBD2. V lost 6 bases, J lost 5 bases, and 5 bases stayed unmatched. This CDR3 has 13 residues. The CDR3 loop reads CASRPGGGETQYF. CDR3 coding DNA: TGTGCCAGCAGACCCGGGGGGGGGGAGACCCAGTACTTC.

The J gene is TRBJ2-1, the V gene TRBV4-1; D unclear. V lost 7 bases and J lost 8, with 18 bases in between. The CDR3 runs to 14 residues. Germline V lookup: CDR1 MGHRA, CDR2 YSYEKL. For the CDR3, the DNA is TGCGCCAGCAAAAGCCGATTTGGTTTCGATGAGCAGTTCTTC. Encoded protein: CASKSRFGFDEQFF.

This clonotype came up once. The genes are TRBV6-5 and TRBJ2-1, with D maybe TRBD2 (6 bases). CDR1 is MNHEY, CDR2 SVGAGI, per germline. The V end was cut by 2 bases, the J end by 9 bases, with 14 bases between. The CDR3 covers 14 residues. CDR3 nucleotides: TGTGCCAGCAGTTACCACCCTGGGGGGAGTGAGCAGTTCTTC. Amino acid sequence: CASSYHPGGSEQFF.

The rearrangement joins TRBV12-3 or TRBV12-4 to TRBJ2-1; a weak D match, TRBD1 (5 bases). This CDR3 region has 14 residues. Trimming removed 4 bases from V and 6 bases from J, with 13 bases in between. The CDR3 DNA sequence: TGTGCCAGCAGTTCTCCCCCTAGGGGCAATGAGCAGTTCTTC. It translates to CASSSPPRGNEQFF.

This chain links TRBV12-3 or TRBV12-4 with TRBJ2-3, with 8 bases identical to TRBD2. This CDR3 contains 16 residues. The V gene end was trimmed by 7 bases and the J gene end by 5 bases; junction bases not matched to a gene: 14. The DNA for the CDR3 is TGTGCCAGCAAGCCGGGGGGGTTGGGGGCTGAAGATACGCAGTATTTT. Translating it yields CASKPGGLGAEDTQYF.

This clonotype has just a few counts. The rearrangement joins TRBV4-1 to TRBJ2-1; 9 positions match TRBD2. With 1 base clipped from V and 7 bases from J, the junction kept 8 bases outside the gene matches. Germline CDR1 reads MGHRA; CDR2 reads YSYEKL. CDR3 length equals 16 residues. The CDR3 DNA sequence: TGCGCCAGCAGCCAAGTTCTTGCGGGGGGGCCAAATGAGCAGTTCTTC. Residues: CASSQVLAGGPNEQFF.

This clonotype was counted a few times. CDR3 sequence: CASSLYGGDLETQYF. The CDR3 DNA is TGTGCCAGCAGCTTATATGGGGGGGATTTGGAGACCCAGTACTTC. This chain connects TRBV7-9 to TRBJ2-5, with 7 bases identical to TRBD2. The CDR3 has 15 amino acids. The V segment lost 2 bases and the J segment 5 bases; nucleotides outside the gene matches: 8. Germline V CDR1 and CDR2: SEHNR, FQNEAQ (reference sequence).

This chain uses TRBV24-1 with TRBJ2-6; D is perhaps TRBD1 (5 bases). The CDR3 consists of 19 residues. Between the trimmed V and J ends, which lost 6 bases and 0 bases, there was a span of 20 bases. Germline loops: CDR1 KGHDR, CDR2 SFDVKD. The CDR3, as DNA: TGTGCCACCAGTAAAAACCAGGGTAGTGCGCTCTCTGGGGCCAACGTCCTGACTTTC. Translating it yields CATSKNQGSALSGANVLTF.